Below are 20 T cell receptor beta chains sequenced from a single sample in a study of vaccination and CD4 T cells after COVID-19. At the Johns Hopkins FTIC core, DNA taken from cultured CD4+ T cells was sequenced by way of the Oncomine TCR Beta short-read assay. A single record per CDR3 protein comes from TCRdb applying MiXCR to the PCR reads. This table has more than 10,000 distinct CDR3 sequences, around 77% appearing once. The treatment is: approximately 10-day PBMC culture with coronavirus spike peptide pools or control peptides (ViraFEST assay). Their specific antigens are unknown. Sequenced: CD4+ T cells from blood, cultured in vitro. These receptors all stem from a human donor who had recovered from COVID-19.

The genes are TRBV6-2 or TRBV6-3 and TRBJ2-1; 11 positions match TRBD2. V shed 6 bases and J 4 bases; nucleotides not matched to a gene: 5. CDR1 and CDR2 (germline): MNHEY, SVGEGT. There are 15 residues in the CDR3. The CDR3 here is CASRPGLADYNEQFF. The CDR3, as DNA: TGTGCCAGCAGACCGGGACTAGCGGATTACAATGAGCAGTTCTTC.

This clonotype occurred a few times. This chain connects TRBV7-3 to TRBJ2-2, with a tentative D call TRBD2 (5 bases). CDR1 and CDR2 from the germline V gene are SGHTA and FQGTGA. Trimming removed 5 bases from V and 6 bases from J, with 10 bases in between. The CDR3 is 13 residues long. This CDR3 reads CASSTSSPGELFF. The CDR3 region has the DNA TGTGCCAGCAGCACCTCTAGCCCCGGGGAGCTGTTTTTT.

This chain connects TRBV4-3 to TRBJ2-3; 9 bases are a match to TRBD1. This CDR3 is 16 amino acids long. Germline V gives CDR1 LGHNA, CDR2 YSLEER. After removal of 5 bases from V and 0 bases from J, the junction contained 6 bases not matched to a gene. CDR3 nucleotides: TGCGCCAGCAGCTTCGGGACAGGGATCAGCACAGATACGCAGTATTTT. Its translation: CASSFGTGISTDTQYF.

This chain connects TRBV15 to TRBJ1-1; D is uncertain. The CDR3 loop spans 18 amino acids. From germline, CDR1 is LNHNV and CDR2 YYDKDF (reference sequence). V was cut by 7 bases and J by 0 bases, with 24 bases left in between. CDR3 in amino acids: CATTGFTGESLMNTEAFF. As DNA, the CDR3 is TGTGCCACCACCGGATTTACTGGGGAGAGCCTTATGAACACTGAAGCTTTCTTT.

The chain uses TRBV12-3 or TRBV12-4 and TRBJ1-2, with TRBD1 matching 12 bases. J was trimmed by 5 bases and V by 7 bases; bases with no gene match: 11. This CDR3 comprises 16 residues. CDR3 in DNA: TGTGCCAGCACCTTTATGGGGACAGGGGGCGCTTATGGCTACACCTTC. This sequence encodes CASTFMGTGGAYGYTF.

This chain joins TRBV25-1 and TRBJ2-7, with TRBD1 identical over 7 bases. The CDR3 is 14 residues long. The germline V gene has CDR1 MGHDK and CDR2 SYGVNS. V gave up 6 bases and J gave up 3 bases; unmatched junction bases: 8. The CDR3 reads CASRMGQSLYEQYF. The CDR3, as DNA: TGTGCCAGCAGGATGGGACAGTCTCTCTACGAGCAGTACTTC.

The J gene is TRBJ2-1, the V gene TRBV20-1; a weak D match, TRBD1 (6 bases). Germline CDR1 reads DFQATT; CDR2 reads SNEGSKA (reference sequence). The CDR3 runs to 12 residues. The DNA for the CDR3 is TGCGCCATCGGACAGTTCGATAATGAGCAGTTCTTC. Translating gives CAIGQFDNEQFF.

This chain connects TRBV6-4 to TRBJ2-1, with a possible D match to TRBD2 (5 bases). V was cut by 7 bases and J by 5 bases, with 12 bases left in between. Germline values: CDR1 MRHNA, CDR2 SNTAGT. The CDR3 totals 13 residues. The CDR3 DNA reads TGTGCCAGCAACGCGGACTGGAACAATGAGCAGTTCTTC. Residues: CASNADWNNEQFF.

The rearrangement uses TRBV7-2 and TRBJ2-4, with 7 bases that match TRBD2. The CDR3 is 15 residues long. Trimming at V came to 0 bases and at J to 9 bases, leaving 8 bases not matched to a gene. Per germline, CDR1 SGHTA and CDR2 FQGNSA. This CDR3 is CASSLAGGREGIQYF. The CDR3, as DNA: TGTGCCAGCAGCTTAGCGGGAGGAAGGGAGGGCATTCAGTACTTC.

This chain uses TRBV6-2 or TRBV6-3 with TRBJ2-5; 7 bases are a match to TRBD1. CDR3 size: 14 residues. Unmatched junction bases numbered 5, after V lost 5 bases and J lost 2 bases. Per the germline V gene, CDR1 is MNHEY and CDR2 is SVGEGT. The CDR3 is CASSKQGRQETQYF. CDR3 DNA: TGTGCCAGCAGTAAACAGGGGCGGCAAGAGACCCAGTACTTC.

A single count supports this clonotype. The chain carries TRBV20-1 and TRBJ1-5; no reliable D call. This CDR3 has 12 amino acids. Germline CDR1 is DFQATT and CDR2 is SNEGSKA (reference sequence). V was trimmed by 2 bases and J by 1 base, leaving 3 bases between them. The CDR3 sequence is CSARNSNQPQHF. Here the CDR3 DNA reads TGCAGTGCTAGAAACAGCAATCAGCCCCAGCATTTT.

This clonotype occurred a few times. The genes are TRBV20-1 and TRBJ2-3, with a tentative D call TRBD1 (6 bases). CDR1 DFQATT and CDR2 SNEGSKA come from the germline V gene (reference sequence). The germline V and J ends were trimmed by 0 bases and 5 bases, with 9 bases remaining between them. The CDR3 consists of 13 residues. The CDR3 DNA reads as TGCAGTGCTAGAGAAAACAGGGTAGATACGCAGTATTTT. It specifies CSARENRVDTQYF.

This clonotype turned up a few times. The rearrangement uses TRBV7-9 and TRBJ1-1; D possibly corresponds to TRBD1 (6 bases). The CDR3 has 14 residues. The germline gives CDR1 SEHNR, CDR2 FQNEAQ (reference sequence). Trimming pared 5 bases from V and 2 bases from J, leaving 12 bases between. The DNA for the CDR3 is TGTGCCAGCAGCCCCGCCGGGACAAACACTGAAGCTTTCTTT. Encoded protein: CASSPAGTNTEAFF.

This chain uses TRBV15 with TRBJ2-7; the D gene is possibly TRBD1 (5 bases). The V and J ends lost 2 bases and 4 bases respectively, with 6 bases between them. This CDR3 contains 12 residues. The germline V gene encodes CDR1 LNHNV and CDR2 YYDKDF (reference sequence). The CDR3 DNA follows: TGTGCCACCAGCAGACAGGGTTACGAGCAGTACTTC. Its protein product is CATSRQGYEQYF.

The rearrangement joins TRBV7-9 to TRBJ2-3; TRBD2 might be the D (6 bases). Germline-derived CDR1 and CDR2 are SEHNR and FQNEAQ (reference sequence). V was trimmed by 2 bases and J by 8 bases, leaving 8 bases between them. The CDR3 loop spans 12 amino acids. This CDR3 is CASSLKEGTQYF. The CDR3 DNA reads as TGTGCCAGCAGCTTAAAGGAGGGTACGCAGTATTTT.

The V and J genes are TRBV15 and TRBJ2-5, with a tentative D call TRBD2 (6 bases). Germline loops: CDR1 LNHNV, CDR2 YYDKDF (reference sequence). V lost 4 bases, J lost 5 bases, and 17 bases lay in between. The CDR3 is 15 amino acids. This CDR3 is CATSTLRLVSETQYF. The CDR3, as DNA: TGTGCCACCAGCACCCTCAGACTAGTTTCGGAGACCCAGTACTTC.

This clonotype came up once. The chain carries TRBV27 and TRBJ2-1, with 7 positions matching TRBD1. V shed 6 bases, J shed 0 bases, and the junction held 2 bases outside the gene matches. CDR3 size: 14 residues. The germline gives CDR1 MNHEY, CDR2 SMNVEV (reference sequence). The CDR3 DNA is TGTGCCAGCAGCGGACAGGTCTCCTACAATGAGCAGTTCTTC. Protein sequence: CASSGQVSYNEQFF.

This sequence joins TRBV29-1 and TRBJ1-1; the D is unclear. CDR3 length: 14 residues. Germline V gene lookup returns CDR1 SQVTM and CDR2 ANQGSEA. Trimming cost V 1 base and J 4 bases, with 13 bases left between them. CDR3 DNA sequence: TGCAGCGTTGAAGTAGGGAAGGGTGGCACTGAAGCTTTCTTT. It codes for CSVEVGKGGTEAFF.

The chain joins TRBV27 to TRBJ1-3; D is undetermined. The germline V gene has CDR1 MNHEY and CDR2 SMNVEV (reference sequence). Trimming pared 5 bases from V and 2 bases from J, leaving 13 bases between. The CDR3 length is 15 residues. CDR3 loop: CASSPRWGTGNTIYF. CDR3 nucleotides: TGTGCCAGCAGTCCCCGTTGGGGAACTGGAAACACCATATATTTT.

V usage is TRBV7-2 and J usage is TRBJ2-5, with D unresolved. Germline CDR1 reads SGHTA; CDR2 reads FQGNSA. V was clipped by 1 base and J by 1 base, with 7 bases between them. The CDR3 spans 14 residues. CDR3 DNA: TGTGCCAGCAGCTTAGTGGGTTTCCAAGAGACCCAGTACTTC. It is translated as CASSLVGFQETQYF.